Listed below are T cell receptor beta chains from one sample, sequenced in a study of T cell responses to AZD1222 COVID-19 vaccine. Profiling relied on immunoSEQ multiplex PCR, and the TCRdb table lists in-frame clones only, not all of them. The sample comprises 75,000 to 90,000 clones, around 90% of which are singletons, and around 4.5% rests with the top ten. Sequenced material: peripheral blood, taken 28 days after the second AZD1222 dose. The source is an adult who received the AZD1222 COVID-19 vaccine. The CDR3 runs from the conserved cysteine through the conserved F or W.

CDR3aa	v_gene	j_gene
CATSRAYLSYNEQFF	TRBV15	TRBJ2-1
CASGSSRADEQFF	TRBV12-5	TRBJ2-1
CASGGYGAGPQHF	TRBV6-6	TRBJ1-5
CASSPRGGSTDTQYF	TRBV11-1	TRBJ2-3
CASSAEGRGNSPLHF	TRBV9	TRBJ1-6
CASRYTGTRSSEQYF	TRBV2	TRBJ2-7
CASSEGSLYEQFF	TRBV3-1/TRBV3-2	TRBJ2-1
CSVETGRYEQYF	TRBV29-1	TRBJ2-7
CASSQDRSDRANEQYF	TRBV4-3	TRBJ2-7
CASSPGQPEEKLFF	TRBV5-1	TRBJ1-4
CASSLSTRGDTQYF	TRBV27	TRBJ2-3
CSVGRRLAGDNEQFF	TRBV29-1	TRBJ2-1
CASSQVEGAVNSNQPQHF	TRBV3-1/TRBV3-2	TRBJ1-5
CASSGTGGNQPQHF	TRBV19	TRBJ1-5
CASSRGSGELFF	TRBV9	TRBJ2-2
CASSPNVYTGELFF	TRBV2	TRBJ2-2
CANPPPAAASLANTGELFF	TRBV7-8	TRBJ2-2
CAISTGVPPLHF	TRBV10-3	TRBJ1-6
CASGSGADTGELFF	TRBV27	TRBJ2-2
CASSIDRGNTGELFF	TRBV19	TRBJ2-2